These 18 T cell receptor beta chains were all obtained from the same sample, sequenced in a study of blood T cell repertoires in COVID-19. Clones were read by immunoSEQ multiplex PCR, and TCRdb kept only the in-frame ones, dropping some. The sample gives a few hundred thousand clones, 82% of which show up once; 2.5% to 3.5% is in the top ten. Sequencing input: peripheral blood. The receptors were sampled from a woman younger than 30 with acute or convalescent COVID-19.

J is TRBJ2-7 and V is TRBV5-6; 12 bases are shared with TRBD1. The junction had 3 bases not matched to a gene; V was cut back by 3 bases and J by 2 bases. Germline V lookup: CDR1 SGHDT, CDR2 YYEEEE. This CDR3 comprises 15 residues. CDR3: CASSWGTGGPYEQYF. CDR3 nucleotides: TGTGCCAGCAGCTGGGGGACAGGGGGCCCCTACGAGCAGTACTTC.

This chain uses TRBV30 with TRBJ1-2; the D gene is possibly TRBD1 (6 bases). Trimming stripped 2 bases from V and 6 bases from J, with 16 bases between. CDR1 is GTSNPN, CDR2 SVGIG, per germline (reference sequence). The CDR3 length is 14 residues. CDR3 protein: CAWSYGRGVNGYTF. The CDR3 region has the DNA TGTGCCTGGAGTTACGGGAGGGGGGTCAATGGCTACACCTTC.

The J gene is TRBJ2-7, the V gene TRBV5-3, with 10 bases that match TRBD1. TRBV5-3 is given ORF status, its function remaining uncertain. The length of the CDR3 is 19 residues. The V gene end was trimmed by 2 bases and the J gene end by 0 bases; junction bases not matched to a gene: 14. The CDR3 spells CARSFPTGGDRTGSYEQYF. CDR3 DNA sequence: TGTGCCAGAAGCTTCCCGACAGGGGGCGATCGCACTGGCTCCTACGAGCAGTACTTC.

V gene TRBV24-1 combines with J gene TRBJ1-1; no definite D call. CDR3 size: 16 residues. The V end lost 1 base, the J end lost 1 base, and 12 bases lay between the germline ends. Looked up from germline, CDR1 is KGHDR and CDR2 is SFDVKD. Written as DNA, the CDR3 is TGTGCCACCAGTGATTTTCAGCGGCAGAGGAACACTGAAGCTTTCTTT. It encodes CATSDFQRQRNTEAFF.

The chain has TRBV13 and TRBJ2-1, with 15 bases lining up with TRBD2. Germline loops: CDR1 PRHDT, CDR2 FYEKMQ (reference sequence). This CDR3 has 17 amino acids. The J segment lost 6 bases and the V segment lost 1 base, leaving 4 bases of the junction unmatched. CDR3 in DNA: TGTGCCAGCAGCTTAGAGGGACTAGCGGGAGGATCCAATGAGCAGTTCTTC. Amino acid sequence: CASSLEGLAGGSNEQFF. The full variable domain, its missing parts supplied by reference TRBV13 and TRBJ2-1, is AAGVIQSPRHLIKEKRETATLKCYPIPRHDTVYWYQQGPGQDPQFLISFYEKMQSDKGSIPDRFSAQQFSDYHSELNMSSLELGDSALYFCASSLEGLAGGSNEQFFGPGTRLTVL.

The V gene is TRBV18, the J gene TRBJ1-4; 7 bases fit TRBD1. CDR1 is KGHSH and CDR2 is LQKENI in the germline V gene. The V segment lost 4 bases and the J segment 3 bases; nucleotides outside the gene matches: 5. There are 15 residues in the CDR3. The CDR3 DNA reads TGTGCCAGCTCACAAGCCGGGACAGCTAATGAAAAACTGTTTTTT. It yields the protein CASSQAGTANEKLFF.

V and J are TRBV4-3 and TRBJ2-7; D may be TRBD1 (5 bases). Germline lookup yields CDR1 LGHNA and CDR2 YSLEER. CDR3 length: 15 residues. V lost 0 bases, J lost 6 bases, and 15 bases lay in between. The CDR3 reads CASSQDSWQGPEQYF. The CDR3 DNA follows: TGCGCCAGCAGCCAAGATAGTTGGCAGGGTCCCGAGCAGTACTTC.

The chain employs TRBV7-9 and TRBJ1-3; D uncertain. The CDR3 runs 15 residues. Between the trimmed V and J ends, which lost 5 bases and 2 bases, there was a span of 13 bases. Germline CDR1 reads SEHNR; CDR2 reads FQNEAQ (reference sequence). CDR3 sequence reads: CASSAVERAGNTIYF. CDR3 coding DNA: TGTGCCAGCAGCGCAGTGGAGCGCGCTGGAAACACCATATATTTT.

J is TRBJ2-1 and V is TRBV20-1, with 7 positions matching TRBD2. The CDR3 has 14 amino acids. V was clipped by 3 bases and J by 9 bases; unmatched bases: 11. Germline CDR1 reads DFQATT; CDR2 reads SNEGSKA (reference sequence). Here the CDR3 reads CSASWGEGHIEQFF. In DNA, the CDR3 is TGCAGTGCTAGTTGGGGGGAGGGCCACATTGAGCAGTTCTTC.

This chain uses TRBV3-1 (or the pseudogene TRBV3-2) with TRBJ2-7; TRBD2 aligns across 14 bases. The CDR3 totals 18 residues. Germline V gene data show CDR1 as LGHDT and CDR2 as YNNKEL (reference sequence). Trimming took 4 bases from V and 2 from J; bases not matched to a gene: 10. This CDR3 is CASSPQPLTSGRAYEQYF. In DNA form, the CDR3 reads TGTGCCAGCAGCCCGCAACCCCTGACTAGCGGGAGGGCCTACGAGCAGTACTTC.

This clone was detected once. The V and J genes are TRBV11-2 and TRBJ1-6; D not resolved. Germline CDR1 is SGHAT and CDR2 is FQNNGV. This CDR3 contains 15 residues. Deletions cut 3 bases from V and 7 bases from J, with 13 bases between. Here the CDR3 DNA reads TGTGCCAGCAGCTTGAATCCGGGGTCCAATTCACCCCTCCACTTT. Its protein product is CASSLNPGSNSPLHF.

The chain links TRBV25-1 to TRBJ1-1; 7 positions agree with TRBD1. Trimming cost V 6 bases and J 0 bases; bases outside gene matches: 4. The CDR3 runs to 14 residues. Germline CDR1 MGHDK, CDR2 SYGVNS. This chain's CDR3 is CASRLTGVNTEAFF. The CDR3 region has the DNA TGTGCCAGCAGACTCACAGGGGTGAACACTGAAGCTTTCTTT.

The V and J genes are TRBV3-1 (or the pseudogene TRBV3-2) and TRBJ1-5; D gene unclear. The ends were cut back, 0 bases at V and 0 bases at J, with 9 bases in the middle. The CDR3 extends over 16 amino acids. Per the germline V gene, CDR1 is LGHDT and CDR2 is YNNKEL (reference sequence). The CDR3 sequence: CASSQERPNSNQPQHF. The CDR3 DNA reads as TGTGCCAGCAGCCAAGAGCGGCCGAATAGCAATCAGCCCCAGCATTTT.

CDR3 residues: CASRHRKQAFF. CDR3 bases: TGTGCCAGCAGACACAGAAAGCAAGCTTTCTTT. The chain links TRBV28 to TRBJ1-1; D not resolved. The CDR3 loop spans 11 amino acids. Per germline, CDR1 MDHEN and CDR2 SYDVKM. V lost 6 bases to trimming and J lost 9 bases, with 11 bases between them.

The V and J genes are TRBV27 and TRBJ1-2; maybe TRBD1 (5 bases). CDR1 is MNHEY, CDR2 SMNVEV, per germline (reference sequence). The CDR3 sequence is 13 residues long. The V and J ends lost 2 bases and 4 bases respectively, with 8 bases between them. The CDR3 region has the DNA TGTGCCAGCAGTTTAGGGGCGGCCTATGGCTACACCTTC. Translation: CASSLGAAYGYTF.

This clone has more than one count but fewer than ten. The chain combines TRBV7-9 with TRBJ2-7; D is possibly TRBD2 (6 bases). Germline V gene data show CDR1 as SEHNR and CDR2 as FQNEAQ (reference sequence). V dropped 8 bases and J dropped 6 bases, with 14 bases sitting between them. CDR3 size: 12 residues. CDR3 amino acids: CASADEGGEQYF. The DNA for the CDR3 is TGTGCCAGCGCGGATGAGGGAGGCGAGCAGTACTTC. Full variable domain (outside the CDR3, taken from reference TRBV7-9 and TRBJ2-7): DTGVSQNPRHKITKRGQNVTFRCDPISEHNRLYWYRQTLGQGPEFLTYFQNEAQLEKSRLLSDRFSAERPKGSFSTLEIQRTEQGDSAMYLCASADEGGEQYFGPGTRLTVT.

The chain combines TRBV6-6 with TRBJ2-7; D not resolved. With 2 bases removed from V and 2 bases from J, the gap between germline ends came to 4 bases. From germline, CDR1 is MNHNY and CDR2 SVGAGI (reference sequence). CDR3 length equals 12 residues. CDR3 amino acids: CASSYQAYEQYF. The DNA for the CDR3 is TGTGCCAGCAGTTACCAGGCCTACGAGCAGTACTTC.

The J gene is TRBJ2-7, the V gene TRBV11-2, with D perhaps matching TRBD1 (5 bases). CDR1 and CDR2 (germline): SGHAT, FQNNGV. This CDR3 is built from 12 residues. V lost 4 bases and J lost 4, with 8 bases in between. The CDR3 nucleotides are TGTGCCAGCAGCTATAAGGGGTACGAGCAGTACTTC. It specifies CASSYKGYEQYF.